This TCR beta chain was captured in a study of blood T cell repertoires in COVID-19. For the study at large: T cells, B-cell-depleted T cells, or PBMCs supplied cDNA or gDNA.

Trimming left V 5 bases short and J 4 bases short, with 12 bases between. There are 13 residues in the CDR3. From germline, CDR1 is SGHTS and CDR2 YDEGEE. Method: immunoSEQ multiplex PCR; TCRdb's copy keeps in-frame clones and lacks some. The sample has 150,000 or so clones; roughly three quarters are singletons. The J gene is TRBJ1-1, the V gene TRBV5-8; the D gene is possibly TRBD1 (6 bases). Sample: PBMCs or T cells enriched from blood (not recorded which). This receptor was identified in a woman in her forties or fifties who had recovered from COVID-19. Here the CDR3 DNA reads TGTGCCAGCAGTGCTGACAGGCTCACTGAAGCTTTCTTT. This encodes CASSADRLTEAFF.